The entry that follows covers one TCR beta chain sequence. This specimen comes from a study of cytomegalovirus exposure and HLA in healthy donors. Overall study: An earlier analysis identified 117 million unique TCR beta sequences in about 190 million T cells.

Primers included in the PCR were 60 Vbeta and 13 Jbeta primers. TCRdb keeps only in-frame clones here, not all; method: immunoSEQ multiplex PCR. This sample carries more than 140,000 clones, roughly 73% of them seen once, and the ten largest clones take about 1.6%. The CDR3 is 17 residues long. The V and J ends lost 2 bases and 5 bases, in that order; junction bases with no gene match: 7. Germline V gene sequence: CDR1 ENHRY, CDR2 SYGVKD. The V gene is TRBV10-3, the J gene TRBJ2-3; 13 bases match TRBD2. Input material: PBMCs. The sequence derives from a female donor in good health and CMV-seronegative. The CDR3 here is CAISEDPGLAGLDTQYF. The CDR3 DNA follows: TGTGCCATCAGTGAGGATCCGGGACTAGCGGGGTTAGATACGCAGTATTTT.